Listed here is a single T cell receptor (beta chain). Antigen specificity is unknown. These data originate in a study of cytomegalovirus exposure and HLA in healthy donors. PCR amplification relied on 60 Vbeta primers (plus 13 Jbeta primers). Generated by immunoSEQ multiplex PCR, the TCRdb table keeps only in-frame clones and is missing some. The table records about 120,000 clones, around three quarters of them present only once. Study conclusions and caveats: Later, an analysis found that common viral pathogens appeared to be linked with several of the most significant clusters. A later analysis linked a missense DCLRE1C variant to TCR beta V- and J-gene trimming.

The V gene end was trimmed by 3 bases and the J gene end by 3 bases; junction bases not matched to a gene: 6. This CDR3 comprises 15 residues. Germline loops: CDR1 SGHNT, CDR2 YYREEE (reference sequence). The V call is TRBV5-4, the J call TRBJ1-5, with TRBD1 matching 7 bases. This sequence was found in a male donor in good health and CMV-seropositive. Sequencing was done on a sample of PBMCs. This CDR3 is CASSSDRAVNQPQHF. In DNA form, the CDR3 reads TGTGCCAGCAGCTCTGACAGGGCGGTCAATCAGCCCCAGCATTTT.